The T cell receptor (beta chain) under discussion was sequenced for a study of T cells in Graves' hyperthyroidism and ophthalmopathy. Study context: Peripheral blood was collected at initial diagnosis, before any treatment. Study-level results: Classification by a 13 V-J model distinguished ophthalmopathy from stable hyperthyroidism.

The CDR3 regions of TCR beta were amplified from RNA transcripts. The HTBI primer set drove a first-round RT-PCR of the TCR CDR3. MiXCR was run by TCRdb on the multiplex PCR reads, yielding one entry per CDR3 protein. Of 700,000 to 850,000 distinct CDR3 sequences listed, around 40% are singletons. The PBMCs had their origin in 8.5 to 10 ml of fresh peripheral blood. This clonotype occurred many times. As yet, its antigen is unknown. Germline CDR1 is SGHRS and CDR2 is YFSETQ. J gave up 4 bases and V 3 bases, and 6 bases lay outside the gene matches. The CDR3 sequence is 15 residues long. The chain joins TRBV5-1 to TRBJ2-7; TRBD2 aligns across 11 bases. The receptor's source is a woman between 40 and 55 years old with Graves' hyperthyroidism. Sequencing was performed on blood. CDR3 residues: CASSWTTSGRYEQYF. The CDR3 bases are TGCGCCAGCAGCTGGACAACTAGCGGGAGATACGAGCAGTACTTC.